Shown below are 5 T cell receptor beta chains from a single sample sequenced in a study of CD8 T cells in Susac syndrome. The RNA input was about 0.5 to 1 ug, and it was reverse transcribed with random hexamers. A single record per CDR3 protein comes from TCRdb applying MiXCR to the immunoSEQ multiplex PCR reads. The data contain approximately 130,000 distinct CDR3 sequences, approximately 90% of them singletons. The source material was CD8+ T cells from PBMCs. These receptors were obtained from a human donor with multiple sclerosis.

This CDR3 is CASRTSGTNTGELFF. The CDR3 DNA is TGTGCCAGCAGGACCTCAGGGACGAACACCGGGGAGCTGTTTTTT. The chain uses TRBV2 and TRBJ2-2; tentative D call: TRBD1 (5 bases). The CDR3 totals 15 residues. V was clipped by 6 bases and J by 0 bases, with 11 bases between them. Per the germline V gene, CDR1 is SNHLY and CDR2 is FYNNEI.

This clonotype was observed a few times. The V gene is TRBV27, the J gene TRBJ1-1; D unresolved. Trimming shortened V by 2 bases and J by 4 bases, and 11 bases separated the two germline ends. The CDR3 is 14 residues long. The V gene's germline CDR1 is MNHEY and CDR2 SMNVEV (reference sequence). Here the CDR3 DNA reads TGTGCCAGCAGTTTAGGAGGGTTGGGCACTGAAGCTTTCTTT. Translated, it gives CASSLGGLGTEAFF.

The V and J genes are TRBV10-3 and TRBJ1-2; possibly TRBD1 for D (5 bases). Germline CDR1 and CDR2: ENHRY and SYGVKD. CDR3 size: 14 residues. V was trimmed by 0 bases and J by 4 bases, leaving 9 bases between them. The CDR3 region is CAISESGGSYGYTF. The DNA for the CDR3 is TGTGCCATCAGTGAGTCGGGGGGATCCTATGGCTACACCTTC.

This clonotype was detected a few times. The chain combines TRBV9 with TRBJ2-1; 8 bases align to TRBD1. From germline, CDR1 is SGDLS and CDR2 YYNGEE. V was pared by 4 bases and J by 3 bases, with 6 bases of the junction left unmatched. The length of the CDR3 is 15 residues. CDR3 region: CASSPGQGLYNEQFF. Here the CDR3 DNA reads TGTGCCAGCAGCCCCGGACAGGGTCTCTACAATGAGCAGTTCTTC. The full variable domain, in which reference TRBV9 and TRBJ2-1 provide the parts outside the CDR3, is DSGVTQTPKHLITATGQRVTLRCSPRSGDLSVYWYQQSLDQGLQFLIQYYNGEERAKGNILERFSAQQFPDLHSELNLSSLELGDSALYFCASSPGQGLYNEQFFGPGTRLTVL.

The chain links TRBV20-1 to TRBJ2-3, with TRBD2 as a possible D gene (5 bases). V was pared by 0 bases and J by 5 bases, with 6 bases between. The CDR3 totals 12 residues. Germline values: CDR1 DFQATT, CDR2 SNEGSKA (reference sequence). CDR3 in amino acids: CSARDRGDTQYF. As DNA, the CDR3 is TGCAGTGCTAGAGACCGGGGAGATACGCAGTATTTT.